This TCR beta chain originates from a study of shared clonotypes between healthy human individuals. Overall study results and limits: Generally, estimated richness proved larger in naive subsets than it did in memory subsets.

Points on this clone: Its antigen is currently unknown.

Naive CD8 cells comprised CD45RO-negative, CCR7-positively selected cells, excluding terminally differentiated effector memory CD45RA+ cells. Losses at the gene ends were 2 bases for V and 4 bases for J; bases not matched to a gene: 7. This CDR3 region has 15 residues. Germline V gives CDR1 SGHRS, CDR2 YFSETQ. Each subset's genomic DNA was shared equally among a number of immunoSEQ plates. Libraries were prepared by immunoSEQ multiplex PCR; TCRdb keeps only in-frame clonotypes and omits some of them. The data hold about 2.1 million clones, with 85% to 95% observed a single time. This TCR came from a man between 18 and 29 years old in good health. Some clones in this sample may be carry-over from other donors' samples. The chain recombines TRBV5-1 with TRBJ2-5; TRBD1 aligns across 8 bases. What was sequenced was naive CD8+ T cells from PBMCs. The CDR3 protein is CASSLRDRTRETQYF. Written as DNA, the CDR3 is TGCGCCAGCAGCTTAAGGGACAGGACGCGAGAGACCCAGTACTTC.